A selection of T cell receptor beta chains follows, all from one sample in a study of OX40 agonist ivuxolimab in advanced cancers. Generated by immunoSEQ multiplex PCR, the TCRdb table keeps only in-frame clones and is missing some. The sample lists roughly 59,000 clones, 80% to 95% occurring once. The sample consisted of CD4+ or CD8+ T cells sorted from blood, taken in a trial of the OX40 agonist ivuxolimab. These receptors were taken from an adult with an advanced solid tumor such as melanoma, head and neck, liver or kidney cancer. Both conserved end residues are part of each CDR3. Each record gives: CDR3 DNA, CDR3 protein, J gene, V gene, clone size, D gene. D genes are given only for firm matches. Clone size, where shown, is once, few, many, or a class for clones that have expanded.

cdr3_nt: TGTGCCAGCAGCTTAGCGGGGGGGACTATCGGCAATTCACCCCTCCACTTT
cdr3_aa: CASSLAGGTIGNSPLHF
j_call: TRBJ1-6
v_call: TRBV13
clone_size: .
d_call: .

cdr3_nt: TGTGCCAGCAGCGACCGGGACGGCCAAGAGACCCAGTACTTC
cdr3_aa: CASSDRDGQETQYF
j_call: TRBJ2-5
v_call: TRBV9
clone_size: .
d_call: .

cdr3_nt: TGTGCCAGCAGTGCCAGGGCGATATACTATAATTCACCCCTCCACTTT
cdr3_aa: CASSARAIYYNSPLHF
j_call: TRBJ1-6
v_call: TRBV2
clone_size: .
d_call: .

cdr3_nt: TGTGCCAGCAGTTACTCCCAGGGGCAGAACTATGGCTACACCTTC
cdr3_aa: CASSYSQGQNYGYTF
j_call: TRBJ1-2
v_call: TRBV6-5
clone_size: .
d_call: .

cdr3_nt: TGTGCCAGCAGCGCAGGAGCAGGGGCCCTACTTTTCACAGATACGCAGTATTTT
cdr3_aa: CASSAGAGALLFTDTQYF
j_call: TRBJ2-3
v_call: TRBV9
clone_size: .
d_call: .

cdr3_nt: TGCGCCAGCAGCCAGAAAGCTGGAAACACCATATATTTT
cdr3_aa: CASSQKAGNTIYF
j_call: TRBJ1-3
v_call: TRBV4-3
clone_size: once
d_call: .

cdr3_nt: TGCGCCAGCAGCCAGGTTGGGGGCGCGAATCAAGAGACCCAGTACTTC
cdr3_aa: CASSQVGGANQETQYF
j_call: TRBJ2-5
v_call: TRBV4-1
clone_size: .
d_call: .

cdr3_nt: TGTGCCAGCAGCTTAGGACAGGGTCGGGATGGGTCTGGAAACACCATATATTTT
cdr3_aa: CASSLGQGRDGSGNTIYF
j_call: TRBJ1-3
v_call: TRBV5-5
clone_size: .
d_call: TRBD1

cdr3_nt: TGTGCCATCAGTGAGTCGGGGCAGTCGAATAACTATGGCTACACCTTC
cdr3_aa: CAISESGQSNNYGYTF
j_call: TRBJ1-2
v_call: TRBV10-3
clone_size: .
d_call: .

cdr3_nt: TGTGCCAGCAGAGGGGGCAACACAGATACGCAGTATTTT
cdr3_aa: CASRGGNTDTQYF
j_call: TRBJ2-3
v_call: TRBV27
clone_size: .
d_call: TRBD1

cdr3_nt: TGTGCCAGCAGCCCCGAGACCCCGGCGGTCGTCTACGAGCAGTACTTC
cdr3_aa: CASSPETPAVVYEQYF
j_call: TRBJ2-7
v_call: TRBV5-4
clone_size: .
d_call: .

cdr3_nt: TGTGCCAGCAGCTTCAGCTACGAGCAGTACTTC
cdr3_aa: CASSFSYEQYF
j_call: TRBJ2-7
v_call: TRBV5-5
clone_size: .
d_call: .

cdr3_nt: TGCGCCAGCAGCCAAATCTCAGGGTGGGAGCAGTACTTC
cdr3_aa: CASSQISGWEQYF
j_call: TRBJ2-7
v_call: TRBV4-1
clone_size: .
d_call: .

cdr3_nt: TGTGCCAGCGGCCAAGGATTCTTCCAGCCCCAGCATTTT
cdr3_aa: CASGQGFFQPQHF
j_call: TRBJ1-5
v_call: TRBV7-2
clone_size: .
d_call: .

cdr3_nt: TGTGCCAGCAGCTTAATACCAAGCGAGTGGAATGAGCAGTTCTTC
cdr3_aa: CASSLIPSEWNEQFF
j_call: TRBJ2-1
v_call: TRBV7-3
clone_size: .
d_call: .

cdr3_nt: TGTGCCAGCAGCTTAAGCGGTCTAGTTTCCCCCTACGAGGAGCAGTACTTC
cdr3_aa: CASSLSGLVSPYEEQYF
j_call: TRBJ2-7
v_call: TRBV13
clone_size: once
d_call: .

cdr3_nt: TGTGCCAGCAGCCCCAGGGAGACACCGAATGAAGCTTTCTTT
cdr3_aa: CASSPRETPNEAFF
j_call: TRBJ1-1
v_call: TRBV6-5
clone_size: .
d_call: .

cdr3_nt: TGTGCCAGCATTGAGACAGGGGCGGACACTGAAGCTTTCTTT
cdr3_aa: CASIETGADTEAFF
j_call: TRBJ1-1
v_call: TRBV27
clone_size: .
d_call: TRBD1

cdr3_nt: TGTGCCACTCGGGACACCGGGGGGTCGGACGAGCAGTACTTC
cdr3_aa: CATRDTGGSDEQYF
j_call: TRBJ2-7
v_call: TRBV25-1
clone_size: .
d_call: .

cdr3_nt: TGTGCCAGCGAGCGGCGGGGGGGCTTAAATGAGCAGTTCTTC
cdr3_aa: CASERRGGLNEQFF
j_call: TRBJ2-1
v_call: TRBV2
clone_size: once
d_call: TRBD2

cdr3_nt: TGTGCCAGAAGCTTCTTTCGGGGGAAAGAGACCCAGTACTTC
cdr3_aa: CARSFFRGKETQYF
j_call: TRBJ2-5
v_call: TRBV5-3
clone_size: .
d_call: .

cdr3_nt: TGCGCCAGTGGCGGTGGGGAGAACACTGAAGCTTTCTTT
cdr3_aa: CASGGGENTEAFF
j_call: TRBJ1-1
v_call: TRBV5-1
clone_size: few
d_call: .

cdr3_nt: TGTGCCAGCAGCGTCGGGACGGCCTATAATTCACCCCTCCACTTT
cdr3_aa: CASSVGTAYNSPLHF
j_call: TRBJ1-6
v_call: TRBV5-6
clone_size: .
d_call: .

cdr3_nt: TGTGCCAGCAGCTTGGGGGCTAACACTGAAGCTTTCTTT
cdr3_aa: CASSLGANTEAFF
j_call: TRBJ1-1
v_call: TRBV5-5
clone_size: once
d_call: .

cdr3_nt: TGTGCCAGCAGCTTGGCCGGCTTAGTCACAGATACGCAGTATTTT
cdr3_aa: CASSLAGLVTDTQYF
j_call: TRBJ2-3
v_call: TRBV5-4
clone_size: .
d_call: .

cdr3_nt: TGCGCCAGCAGCCTCCGGCCCGGTAATCAGCCCCAGCATTTT
cdr3_aa: CASSLRPGNQPQHF
j_call: TRBJ1-5
v_call: TRBV5-1
clone_size: once
d_call: .

cdr3_nt: TGTGCCACCAGCAGAGCTATGGGAGTTGGGCAGCCCCAGCATTTT
cdr3_aa: CATSRAMGVGQPQHF
j_call: TRBJ1-5
v_call: TRBV15
clone_size: .
d_call: .

cdr3_nt: TGTGCCAGCAGCCCTATACTAGCGGGAGGAGACGAGCAGTACTTC
cdr3_aa: CASSPILAGGDEQYF
j_call: TRBJ2-7
v_call: TRBV4-2
clone_size: .
d_call: TRBD2

cdr3_nt: TGTGCCAGCAGCAATCGGGGGAGTCAAGAGACCCAGTACTTC
cdr3_aa: CASSNRGSQETQYF
j_call: TRBJ2-5
v_call: TRBV9
clone_size: .
d_call: .